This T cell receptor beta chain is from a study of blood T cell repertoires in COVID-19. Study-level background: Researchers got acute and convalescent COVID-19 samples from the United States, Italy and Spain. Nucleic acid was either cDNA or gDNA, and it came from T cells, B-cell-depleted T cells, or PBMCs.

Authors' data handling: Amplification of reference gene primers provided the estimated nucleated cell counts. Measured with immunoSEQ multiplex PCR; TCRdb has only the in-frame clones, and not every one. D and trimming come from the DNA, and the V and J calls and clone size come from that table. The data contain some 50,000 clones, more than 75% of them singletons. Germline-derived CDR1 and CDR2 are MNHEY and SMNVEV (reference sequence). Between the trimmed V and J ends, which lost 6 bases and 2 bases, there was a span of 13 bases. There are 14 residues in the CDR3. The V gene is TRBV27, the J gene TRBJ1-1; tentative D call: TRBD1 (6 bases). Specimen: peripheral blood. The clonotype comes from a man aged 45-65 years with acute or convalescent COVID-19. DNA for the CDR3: TGTGCCAGCAGCGGCAGGGGCACTAACACTGAAGCTTTCTTT. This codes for CASSGRGTNTEAFF.